This entry features one T cell receptor beta chain sequence. Its antigen specificity is not known. Base quality data are lacking; no much larger clone is found one base away. Library prep was done by the immunoSEQ multiplex PCR assay. As stored in TCRdb, this immuneACCESS dataset retains in-frame rearrangements with V and J assigned. A fraction of the clones does not appear; measured against another copy, unresolved V genes explain less than half of the discrepancy, and the remainder lacks a known reason. The sample data list about 98,000 clones, and 75% to 85% of these were observed just once. Of the sample, 8% to 11% falls within the top ten clones. The sample comes from a study of control samples from healthy donors and cancer patients (dated by TCRdb to the early 2020s). V is clipped by 5 bases and J by 3 bases, and the sequence between their germline boundaries is 11 bases long. Per the germline V gene (reference sequence), LNHDA is the CDR1 and SQIVND is the CDR2. From the cysteine up to the phenylalanine, the CDR3 has a length of 14 residues. Of the read, only the CDR3 DNA is kept; its 42 bases are in frame from base 1.

Sequencing was carried out using blood. This TCR was recovered from a woman aged 25 to 39 in good health. This receptor chain uses TRBV19 and TRBJ2-4; TRBD2 is possibly the D segment (5 matching bases). The DNA sequence is as follows: TGTGCCAGTAGTCGCGGGTTAGACAAAAACATTCAGTACTTC. It translates as CASSRGLDKNIQYF.